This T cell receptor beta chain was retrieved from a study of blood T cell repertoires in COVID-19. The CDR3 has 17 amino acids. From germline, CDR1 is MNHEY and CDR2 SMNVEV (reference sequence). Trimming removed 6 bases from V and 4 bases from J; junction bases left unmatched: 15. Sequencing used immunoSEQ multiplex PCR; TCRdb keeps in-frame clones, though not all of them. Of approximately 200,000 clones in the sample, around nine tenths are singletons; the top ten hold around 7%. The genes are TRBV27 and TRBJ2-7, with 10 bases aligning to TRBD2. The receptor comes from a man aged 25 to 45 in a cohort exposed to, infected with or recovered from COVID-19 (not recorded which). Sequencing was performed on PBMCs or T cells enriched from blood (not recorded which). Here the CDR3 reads CASRTETGLAGVYEQYF. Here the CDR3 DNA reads TGTGCCAGCAGAACAGAGACTGGGCTAGCGGGAGTATACGAGCAGTACTTC.